The T cell receptor beta chain described here comes from a study of beta chain features in type 1 diabetes. CDR3 length: 13 residues. V was pared by 5 bases and J by 0 bases, with 7 bases between. Germline assignment: CDR1 KGHSH and CDR2 LQKENI. What was sequenced were expressed TCRB transcripts, since all of the isolated RNA had been reverse transcribed. The protocol was immunoSEQ multiplex PCR, while the TCRdb copy is restricted to in-frame clones and leaves out a portion. The table records 110,000 to 150,000 clones, 6.9% of them present only once. Sequencing input: central memory CD4+ T cells from blood. This chain joins TRBV18 and TRBJ2-5; tentative D call: TRBD1 (5 bases). The origin of this receptor is a woman aged 25-40 years in good health. CDR3 loop: CASSRQNQETQYF. For the CDR3, the DNA is TGTGCCAGCTCAAGACAGAACCAAGAGACCCAGTACTTC.